This T cell receptor beta chain comes out of a study of blood T cell repertoires in COVID-19. Turning to the study itself: The United States, Italy and Spain supplied acute and convalescent COVID-19 samples. T cells, B-cell-depleted T cells, or PBMCs supplied cDNA or gDNA.

This clone was seen a handful of times. As handled by the study authors: Cell counts per sample came from amplifying reference gene primers. Here immunoSEQ multiplex PCR was the method, and the copy in TCRdb shows in-frame clones only, minus some. For V, J and clone size, that table is used; D and trimming come from the DNA. The table records about 42,000 clones, roughly 80% of them present only once. This CDR3 has 17 residues. The germline CDR1 and CDR2 sequences are LNHDA and SQIVND (reference sequence). V was trimmed by 3 bases and J by 2 bases, leaving 19 bases between them. The clonotype comes from a woman of 80 years or more with acute or convalescent COVID-19. The chain couples TRBV19 to TRBJ1-2, with D possibly matching TRBD1 (5 bases). Sequenced material: peripheral blood. CDR3: CASSIRQGAYLNYGYTF. The CDR3 DNA reads as TGTGCCAGTAGTATTCGCCAGGGCGCCTACTTAAACTATGGCTACACCTTC.